Listed below are T cell receptor beta chains from one sample, sequenced in a study of cytomegalovirus exposure and HLA in healthy donors. Only in-frame clones appear in the TCRdb table, and some are missing; sequencing was by immunoSEQ multiplex PCR. The sample yields about 170,000 clones, roughly 80% seen once. Sequenced sample: PBMCs. These receptors all stem from a female donor in good health and CMV-seronegative. The CDR3 runs from the conserved cysteine through the conserved F or W. The D gene is left open where the match is weak. Expanded clones get a size class; other rows say once, few or many, or leave the size out.

J: TRBJ1-4; V: TRBV28; D: -; length: 15; size: once; DNA: TGTGCCAGCAGTCCTAAAACTGTCGGGGTGGAAAAACTGTTTTTT; CDR3: CASSPKTVGVEKLFF
J: TRBJ1-2; V: TRBV27; D: TRBD1; length: 14; size: -; DNA: TGTGCCAGCAGCCCCGGGACAGGGGGCGAAGGCTACACCTTC; CDR3: CASSPGTGGEGYTF
J: TRBJ1-6; V: TRBV27; D: -; length: 16; size: -; DNA: TGTGCCAGCAGACTTTTGACCCAGGGAAACAATTCACCCCTCCACTTT; CDR3: CASRLLTQGNNSPLHF
J: TRBJ2-7; V: TRBV11-2; D: -; length: 14; size: -; DNA: TGTGCCAGCAGCTTAGGACACAGCTCCTACGAGCAGTACTTC; CDR3: CASSLGHSSYEQYF
J: TRBJ1-1; V: TRBV7-6; D: TRBD1; length: 14; size: -; DNA: TGTGCCAGCAGCTCCGGGACAGGGGTCACTGAAGCTTTCTTT; CDR3: CASSSGTGVTEAFF
J: TRBJ2-7; V: TRBV10-3; D: TRBD2; length: 14; size: -; DNA: TGTGCCATCAGTGAGTCTGCGGGGGACTACGAGCAGTACTTC; CDR3: CAISESAGDYEQYF
J: TRBJ1-1; V: TRBV5-6; D: -; length: 12; size: -; DNA: TGTGCCAGCAGCTTGTCACTCTCTGAAGCTTTCTTT; CDR3: CASSLSLSEAFF
J: TRBJ2-1; V: TRBV30; D: TRBD2; length: 17; size: -; DNA: TGTGCCTGGAGTGTAACCCGAACTAGCGGGAGCCCCAATGAGCAGTTCTTC; CDR3: CAWSVTRTSGSPNEQFF
J: TRBJ2-3; V: TRBV18; D: TRBD1; length: 14; size: -; DNA: TGTGCCAGCTCATCCGGACAGGGGGCCGATACGCAGTATTTT; CDR3: CASSSGQGADTQYF
J: TRBJ1-4; V: TRBV7-8; D: -; length: 15; size: -; DNA: TGTGCCAGCAGCGATAGACGGGGGGTTAATGAAAAACTGTTTTTT; CDR3: CASSDRRGVNEKLFF
J: TRBJ2-3; V: TRBV5-6; D: -; length: 14; size: -; DNA: TGTGCCAGCAGCTTGCTGCGGATCACAGATACGCAGTATTTT; CDR3: CASSLLRITDTQYF
J: TRBJ1-2; V: TRBV5-3; D: -; length: 14; size: -; DNA: TGTGCCAGAAGCCCGTTAACCGTCCAGAGGGGCTACACCTTC; CDR3: CARSPLTVQRGYTF
J: TRBJ2-2; V: TRBV6-1; D: -; length: 17; size: -; DNA: TGTGCCAGCAGTGCCCGGGCAGGGGCCTCGAACACCGGGGAGCTGTTTTTT; CDR3: CASSARAGASNTGELFF
J: TRBJ2-4; V: TRBV5-4; D: -; length: 13; size: few; DNA: TGTGCCAGCAGCCTTCAGACAGAAAACATTCAGTACTTC; CDR3: CASSLQTENIQYF
J: TRBJ2-5; V: TRBV6-5; D: TRBD1; length: 14; size: -; DNA: TGTGCCAGCAGGGGTTCCACAGGGGGCCAGACCCAGTACTTC; CDR3: CASRGSTGGQTQYF
J: TRBJ1-2; V: TRBV30; D: -; length: 15; size: -; DNA: TGTGCCTGGAGTTCTGCTGAGCTAGCTAACTATGGCTACACCTTC; CDR3: CAWSSAELANYGYTF
J: TRBJ2-2; V: TRBV9; D: -; length: 16; size: -; DNA: TGTGCCAGCAGCGTAGCCAGGGTTGGTAACACCGGGGAGCTGTTTTTT; CDR3: CASSVARVGNTGELFF
J: TRBJ2-3; V: TRBV11-1; D: -; length: 16; size: -; DNA: TGTGCCAGCAGCTTACTTGGTGGGGGGGGCAGGAATACGCAGTATTTT; CDR3: CASSLLGGGGRNTQYF
J: TRBJ2-2; V: TRBV30; D: -; length: 13; size: -; DNA: TGTGCCTGGAGTCACCAGGGGAAAGGGGAGCTGTTTTTT; CDR3: CAWSHQGKGELFF